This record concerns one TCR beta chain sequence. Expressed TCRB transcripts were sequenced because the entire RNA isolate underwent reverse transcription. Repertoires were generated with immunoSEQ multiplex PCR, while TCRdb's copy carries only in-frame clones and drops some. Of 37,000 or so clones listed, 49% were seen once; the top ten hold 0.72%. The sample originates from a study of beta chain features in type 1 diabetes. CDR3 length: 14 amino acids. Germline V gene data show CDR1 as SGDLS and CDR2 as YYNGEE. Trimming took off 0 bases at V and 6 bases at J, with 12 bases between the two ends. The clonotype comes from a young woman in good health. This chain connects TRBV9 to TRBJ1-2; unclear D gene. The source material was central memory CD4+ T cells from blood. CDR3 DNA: TGTGCCAGCAGCGTAGGCCTACTATACGATGGCTACACCTTC. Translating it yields CASSVGLLYDGYTF.